This T cell receptor (beta chain) was obtained from a study of Graves' ophthalmopathy and Graves' hyperthyroidism. Germline assignment: CDR1 SGHTA and CDR2 FQGTGA. Trimming stripped 3 bases from V and 2 bases from J, with 7 bases between. The CDR3 extends over 13 amino acids. This clonotype was seen ten or more times. Scientists amplified the TCR beta CDR3 regions from RNA transcripts. Following a first-round RT-PCR that used HTBI primers, a second-round multiplex PCR was carried out. Using its own MiXCR run on the multiplex PCR reads, TCRdb lists one record per CDR3 protein. The profile shows 350,000 to 400,000 distinct CDR3 sequences, roughly 18% of them singletons.

Sequencing was done on a sample of peripheral blood. The sequence was obtained from a woman younger than 30 with Graves' ophthalmopathy. The rearrangement uses TRBV7-3 and TRBJ2-5; D unresolved. The CDR3 coding sequence is TGTGCCAGCAGCTTCCGTCCTCAAGAGACCCAGTACTTC. It specifies CASSFRPQETQYF.